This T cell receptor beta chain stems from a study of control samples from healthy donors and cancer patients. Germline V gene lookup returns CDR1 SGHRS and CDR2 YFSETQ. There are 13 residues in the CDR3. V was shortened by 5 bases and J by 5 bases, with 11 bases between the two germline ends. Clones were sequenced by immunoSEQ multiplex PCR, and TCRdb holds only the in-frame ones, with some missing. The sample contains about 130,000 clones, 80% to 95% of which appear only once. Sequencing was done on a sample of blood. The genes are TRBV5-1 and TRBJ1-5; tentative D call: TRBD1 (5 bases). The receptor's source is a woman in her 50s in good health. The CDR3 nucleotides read TGCGCCAGCAGTCTGGGGGGTGATCAGCCCCAGCATTTT. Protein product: CASSLGGDQPQHF.